The sequence of this T cell receptor beta chain was determined in a study of glioma-infiltrating T cells after dendritic cell vaccination. About the study: Dendritic cells derived from monocytes and pulsed with autologous tumor lysate formed the vaccine.

V shed 5 bases and J 4 bases; nucleotides not matched to a gene: 3. The CDR3 extends over 13 amino acids. Germline V gene lookup returns CDR1 SGHVS and CDR2 FNYEAQ. Indicated time point: after dendritic cell vaccination, including at tumor progression/relapse. No glioblastoma patient carried an isocitrate dehydrogenase mutation. Generated by immunoSEQ multiplex PCR, the TCRdb table keeps only in-frame clones and is missing some. The top ten hold 5.4% of the sample, which has about 99,000 clones, approximately 80% seen once. V is TRBV7-6 and J is TRBJ1-1; 8 nucleotides agree with TRBD1. The sample here was blood, taken after dendritic cell vaccination. This clonotype was sampled from a human donor with glioblastoma. CDR3: CASSATGGTEAFF. DNA for the CDR3: TGTGCCAGCAGCGCCACAGGGGGCACTGAAGCTTTCTTT. The whole variable domain, filled in from reference TRBV7-6 and TRBJ1-1, reads GAGVSQSPRYKVTKRGQDVALRCDPISGHVSLYWYRQALGQGPEFLTYFNYEAQQDKSGLPNDRFSAERPEGSISTLTIQRTEQRDSAMYRCASSATGGTEAFFGQGTRLTVV.